The 11 T cell receptor beta chains in this list originate from one sample, sequenced in a study of T cell repertoires in cytomegalovirus infection. One entry per CDR3 protein, called by TCRdb with MiXCR from the reads. The sample contains about 830,000 distinct CDR3 sequences, around a third of which appear only once. No antigens are known for them. The specimen was cultured CD8+ T cells from PBMCs, collected from culture after CMV antigen stimulation. Source of these receptors: a human donor in good health (CMV status not recorded). Some clones in this sample may be carry-over from other donors' samples.

This clonotype was counted only a few times. For the CDR3, the DNA is TGTGCCAGCAGTTTGCCTGGAGGCGAAGCTTTCTTT. This codes for CASSLPGGEAFF. V gene TRBV12-3 or TRBV12-4 combines with J gene TRBJ1-1; D uncertain. V lost 3 bases to trimming and J lost 8 bases, with 10 bases between them. CDR3 length: 12 residues.

With respect to this clonotype: This sequence may be a read error, since a much larger clone differs from it by one base. The chain carries TRBV7-3 and TRBJ2-6; TRBD1 matches 7 bases. Unmatched junction bases numbered 9, after V lost 6 bases and J lost 1 base. Germline loops: CDR1 SGHTA, CDR2 FQGTGA. CDR3 length: 17 amino acids. DNA of the CDR3: TGTGCCAGCAGTCGAGGGAAGACAGGGTCTGGGGCCAACGTCCTGACTTTC. Translated, it gives CASSRGKTGSGANVLTF.

The rearrangement joins TRBV4-3 to TRBJ2-1, with 7 bases aligning to TRBD1. After removal of 4 bases from V and 6 bases from J, the junction contained 9 bases not matched to a gene. The CDR3 has 15 residues. Germline V gives CDR1 LGHNA, CDR2 YSLEER. The CDR3: CASSLRDRGSNEQFF. CDR3 nucleotide sequence: TGCGCCAGCAGCCTCCGGGACAGAGGAAGCAATGAGCAGTTCTTC.

This chain joins TRBV2 and TRBJ1-1; D is perhaps TRBD1 (5 bases). Trimming left V 1 base short and J 3 bases short, with 12 bases between. Germline V lookup: CDR1 SNHLY, CDR2 FYNNEI. The CDR3 sequence is 15 residues long. CDR3 coding DNA: TGTGCCAGCAGTGAAGTAAGGGGAGGAGACACTGAAGCTTTCTTT. Translation gives CASSEVRGGDTEAFF. Supplemented by reference TRBV2 and TRBJ1-1, the full variable domain reads EPEVTQTPSHQVTQMGQEVILRCVPISNHLYFYWYRQILGQKVEFLVSFYNNEISEKSEIFDDQFSVERPDGSNFTLKIRSTKLEDSAMYFCASSEVRGGDTEAFFGQGTRLTVV.

The V gene is TRBV5-4, the J gene TRBJ1-2; D is possibly TRBD1 (5 bases). CDR1 and CDR2 from the germline V gene are SGHNT and YYREEE (reference sequence). V was pared by 4 bases and J by 7 bases, with 11 bases between. This CDR3 spans 12 amino acids. This CDR3 reads CASSPGTLGYTF. The CDR3, as DNA: TGTGCCAGCAGCCCAGGGACTCTTGGCTACACCTTC.

The V and J genes are TRBV12-3 or TRBV12-4 and TRBJ1-3, with a possible D match to TRBD1 (6 bases). The CDR3 has 15 amino acids. Trimming pared 4 bases from V and 0 bases from J, leaving 10 bases between. For the CDR3, the DNA is TGTGCCAGCAGTTGGGACATTTACTCTGGAAACACCATATATTTT. It yields the protein CASSWDIYSGNTIYF.

The genes are TRBV13 and TRBJ2-3, with no clear D. The CDR3 spans 14 residues. V dropped 8 bases and J dropped 4 bases, with 16 bases sitting between them. Germline values: CDR1 PRHDT, CDR2 FYEKMQ (reference sequence). CDR3 DNA: TGTGCCAGCTCACCACGAGCTGGGTCAGATACGCAGTATTTT. It encodes CASSPRAGSDTQYF.

This clonotype was seen at least ten times. The chain combines TRBV4-1 with TRBJ1-5; weak D call: TRBD1 (5 bases). Germline CDR1 MGHRA, CDR2 YSYEKL. The CDR3 contains 16 residues. V shed 3 bases and J shed 5 bases, with 17 bases lying between them. This chain's CDR3 is CASSQVSGGTDQPQHF. CDR3 nucleotides: TGCGCCAGCAGCCAGGTCTCTGGGGGTACGGATCAGCCCCAGCATTTT.

The chain combines TRBV11-2 with TRBJ1-1; the match to TRBD1 covers 11 bases. V gave up 5 bases and J gave up 4 bases; unmatched junction bases: 9. Germline V CDR1 and CDR2: SGHAT, FQNNGV. The CDR3 has 16 residues. In DNA, the CDR3 is TGTGCCAGCAGCCCTTGGACAGGGGGCAAGGCCACTGAAGCTTTCTTT. It specifies CASSPWTGGKATEAFF. Based on the CDR3 plus reference TRBV11-2 and TRBJ1-1, the full variable domain is EAGVAQSPRYKIIEKRQSVAFWCNPISGHATLYWYQQILGQGPKLLIQFQNNGVVDDSQLPKDRFSAERLKGVDSTLKIQPAKLEDSAVYLCASSPWTGGKATEAFFGQGTRLTVV.

This clonotype was counted many times. The chain's CDR3 is CASSPAVGTGELFF. In DNA form, the CDR3 reads TGTGCCAGCAGCCCAGCGGTGGGCACCGGGGAGCTGTTTTTT. The chain links TRBV7-2 to TRBJ2-2; possible D gene TRBD2, 5 bases. CDR1 is SGHTA and CDR2 is FQGNSA in the germline V gene. V was clipped by 5 bases and J by 4 bases, with 11 bases between them. The CDR3 covers 14 residues.

The chain recombines TRBV6-1 with TRBJ2-3, with 7 positions matching TRBD2. This CDR3 comprises 21 residues. CDR1 MNHNS and CDR2 SASEGT come from the germline V gene. J was trimmed by 0 bases and V by 7 bases; bases with no gene match: 25. The CDR3, as DNA: TGTGCCAGCATTCGAATGGAGGTAGCGGGCTCCTATGCTGCTAGCACAGATACGCAGTATTTT. The encoded protein is CASIRMEVAGSYAASTDTQYF.